Detailed here is one T cell receptor beta chain. This clone has at least ten counts. No cognate antigen has been identified for it. Base qualities were left out, and no much larger clone turns up one base away. The data belong to a study of metastatic and nonmetastatic thyroid tumors (dated by TCRdb to about 2020). As for the study more broadly: For patients with malignant and with benign thyroid disease, the researchers compared repertoires between peripheral blood samples and tumor or nodule tissue samples.

Libraries were constructed by PCR. Sequencing was carried out with an Illumina HiSeq 4000. High-throughput sequencing was used to profile the CDR3 region of the TCR beta-chain in every patient. The original pipeline was this. Drawing on CDR3 differences between clinicopathological groups, the researchers built a classifier meant to tell apart patients with distant-metastatic papillary thyroid cancer. The Shannon index was used to measure repertoire diversity, and the Morisita-Horn index was used to measure how similar tumor and blood repertoires were. TCRdb passed the public sequencing reads through fastp at Q25 and MiXCR, retaining productive beta sequences. It is TCRdb's table, rather than the study itself, that gives the V and J calls and clone size. Recorded for this sample are roughly 36,000 clones; more than 10% of them occurred a single time. The top ten hold about a sixth of the sample. Reading from cysteine to phenylalanine, the CDR3 counts 15 amino acids. Only the CDR3 part of the read is kept: 45 bases, read in frame from the first base. Between the V and J ends, shortened by 3 bases and 2 bases respectively, the junction contains 13 bases. CDR1 and CDR2, looked up from the germline V gene, are SGHAT and FQNNGV.

General study outcomes and caveats: In both blood and tumor samples, TCR beta diversity was reported to be significantly higher in malignant tumors than in benign nodules.

No treatment had been received by any patient before thyroid surgery. The study retrospectively analysed patient clinical samples collected from about 2012 to 2018 using T-cell receptor beta sequencing. The sequence is built from TRBV11-2 and TRBJ2-5, with TRBD2 tentatively as D gene (5 bases match). The sequence derives from a female donor with papillary thyroid cancer or a benign thyroid nodule (not recorded which). Some clones in this sample may be carry-over from other donors' samples. Sequencing was done on a sample of blood. The bases read TGTGCCAGCAGCTTTGGGTCTAGCATACAAGAGACCCAGTACTTC. This yields the protein CASSFGSSIQETQYF. The entire variable domain, with the stretches around the CDR3 drawn from the reference TRBV11-2 and TRBJ2-5 proteins, is EAGVAQSPRYKIIEKRQSVAFWCNPISGHATLYWYQQILGQGPKLLIQFQNNGVVDDSQLPKDRFSAERLKGVDSTLKIQPAKLEDSAVYLCASSFGSSIQETQYFGPGTRLLVL.